The 21 T cell receptor beta chains presented below share a single source sample, sequenced in a study of immune evolution from preneoplasia to lung adenocarcinoma. TCRdb's table, derived via immunoSEQ multiplex PCR, lists solely in-frame clones and lacks some. The data contain 6,000 to 8,500 clones, less than 85% of them seen just once; the ten biggest clones take up 8.5%. Input material: FFPE atypical adenomatous hyperplasia tissue from the lung. Subset defined: atypical adenomatous hyperplasia (AAH), lung preneoplasia. Source of these receptors: a donor at least 70 years old with lung adenocarcinoma. Some clones in this sample may be carry-over from other donors' samples.

V usage is TRBV9 and J usage is TRBJ2-1, with unresolved D. This CDR3 has 14 residues. Trimming removed 1 base at V and 8 bases at J, with 13 bases between. From germline, CDR1 is SGDLS and CDR2 YYNGEE. The CDR3 loop is CASSVLGSRDEQFF. The CDR3, as DNA: TGTGCCAGCAGCGTACTGGGATCCCGGGATGAGCAGTTCTTC. The full variable domain, with the rest looked up from reference TRBV9 and TRBJ2-1, is DSGVTQTPKHLITATGQRVTLRCSPRSGDLSVYWYQQSLDQGLQFLIQYYNGEERAKGNILERFSAQQFPDLHSELNLSSLELGDSALYFCASSVLGSRDEQFFGPGTRLTVL.

The chain recombines TRBV9 with TRBJ2-7; D remains unclear. Per germline, CDR1 SGDLS and CDR2 YYNGEE. The CDR3 has 13 residues. V lost 0 bases, J lost 1 base, and 5 bases lay in between. CDR3 DNA: TGTGCCAGCAGCGTAGGGCATTCCTACGAGCAGTACTTC. Its protein is CASSVGHSYEQYF.

The gene calls are TRBV6-5 and TRBJ1-1; the D gene is possibly TRBD1 (6 bases). CDR1 and CDR2 from the germline V gene are MNHEY and SVGAGI. V lost 4 bases, J lost 0 bases, and 12 bases lay in between. This CDR3 has 15 residues. The CDR3 sequence: CASSSGGPLNTEAFF. The CDR3 bases are TGTGCCAGCAGTTCCGGGGGGCCCCTGAACACTGAAGCTTTCTTT.

This chain links TRBV11-3 with TRBJ2-7; TRBD2 agrees at 9 bases. V shed 4 bases and J 5 bases; nucleotides not matched to a gene: 12. This CDR3 spans 16 amino acids. Germline lookup yields CDR1 SGHNT and CDR2 YENEEA. For the CDR3, the DNA is TGTGCCAGCAGCTCACGCGGATCTAGCGGGGTAAACGAGCAGTACTTC. As protein: CASSSRGSSGVNEQYF.

The genes are TRBV2 and TRBJ1-3, with no clear D. This CDR3 region has 13 residues. CDR1 and CDR2 from the germline V gene are SNHLY and FYNNEI. V was trimmed by 6 bases and J by 2 bases, leaving 8 bases between them. CDR3 sequence reads: CASRLAAGNTIYF. CDR3 nucleotides: TGTGCCAGCAGGCTTGCAGCTGGAAACACCATATATTTT.

The count of this clone is one. V is TRBV20-1 and J is TRBJ1-2; D call uncertain. Germline CDR1 is DFQATT and CDR2 is SNEGSKA (reference sequence). V lost 6 bases to trimming and J lost 8 bases, with 13 bases between them. The length of the CDR3 is 11 residues. The CDR3 spells CSAHPPGGYTF. The CDR3 DNA is TGCAGTGCCCACCCCCCTGGAGGCTACACCTTC.

This chain uses TRBV28 with TRBJ1-3, with D uncertain. Trimming left V 6 bases short and J 1 base short, with 10 bases between. CDR3 length: 14 residues. Germline loops: CDR1 MDHEN, CDR2 SYDVKM. DNA of the CDR3: TGTGCCAGCAGATACGACACTTCTGGAAACACCATATATTTT. The encoded protein is CASRYDTSGNTIYF.

The chain uses TRBV11-2 and TRBJ2-2; unclear D gene. Trimming removed 1 base at V and 4 bases at J, with 7 bases between. CDR1 is SGHAT, CDR2 FQNNGV, per germline. The CDR3 has 14 residues. The CDR3 coding sequence is TGTGCCAGCAGCTTAGTAGGCCTCACCGGGGAGCTGTTTTTT. It specifies CASSLVGLTGELFF. Filled out from reference TRBV11-2 and TRBJ2-2, the complete variable domain reads EAGVAQSPRYKIIEKRQSVAFWCNPISGHATLYWYQQILGQGPKLLIQFQNNGVVDDSQLPKDRFSAERLKGVDSTLKIQPAKLEDSAVYLCASSLVGLTGELFFGEGSRLTVL.

This clone came up once. The rearrangement links TRBV29-1 to TRBJ1-1; D gene uncertain. Germline CDR1 is SQVTM and CDR2 is ANQGSEA. The CDR3 extends over 14 amino acids. Trimming cost V 6 bases and J 1 base, with 15 bases left between them. CDR3 loop: CSVLRASGNTEAFF. The CDR3 region has the DNA TGCAGCGTCCTACGGGCCAGCGGGAACACTGAAGCTTTCTTT.

The chain combines TRBV6-6 with TRBJ1-5, with D tentatively TRBD1 (5 bases). With 6 bases removed from V and 8 bases from J, the gap between germline ends came to 14 bases. Germline-derived CDR1 and CDR2 are MNHNY and SVGAGI (reference sequence). This CDR3 is 13 amino acids long. This CDR3 reads CASRSRAGEPQHF. Written as DNA, the CDR3 is TGTGCCAGCAGGTCGAGGGCGGGGGAGCCCCAGCATTTT.

The chain recombines TRBV11-2 with TRBJ2-7; TRBD2 is a possible D gene (6 bases). CDR1 and CDR2 from the germline V gene are SGHAT and FQNNGV. The V and J ends lost 4 bases and 0 bases respectively, with 13 bases between them. The CDR3 length is 15 residues. The CDR3 region has the DNA TGTGCCAGCAGCTCGGATAGCGGTAACTCCTACGAGCAGTACTTC. Its translation: CASSSDSGNSYEQYF.

This chain links TRBV10-3 with TRBJ1-1, with 8 bases identical to TRBD1. Losses at the gene ends were 2 bases for V and 8 bases for J; bases not matched to a gene: 1. This CDR3 is built from 12 residues. Germline lookup yields CDR1 ENHRY and CDR2 SYGVKD. CDR3 protein: CAISEGDREAFF. DNA for the CDR3: TGTGCCATCAGTGAGGGGGACAGGGAAGCTTTCTTT.

CDR3 in DNA: TGTGCCAGCAGTCCGCTCCGGAGCGGGAGGGAGGCGGGGCAGTTCTTC. Translated: CASSPLRSGREAGQFF. The chain is built from TRBV27 and TRBJ2-1; 10 bases are a match to TRBD2. The germline CDR1 and CDR2 sequences are MNHEY and SMNVEV (reference sequence). CDR3 length: 16 amino acids. The J segment lost 12 bases and the V segment lost 5 bases, leaving 16 bases of the junction unmatched.

This chain joins TRBV2 and TRBJ1-5; D unclear. CDR3 length: 14 amino acids. Germline values: CDR1 SNHLY, CDR2 FYNNEI. V was pared by 4 bases and J by 6 bases, with 13 bases between. DNA for the CDR3: TGTGCCAGCAGTGTGGGTAGGAAAACTCAGCCCCAGCATTTT. Protein product: CASSVGRKTQPQHF.

This chain joins TRBV18 and TRBJ1-6; the D gene is possibly TRBD1 (5 bases). The V end lost 6 bases, the J end lost 6 bases, and 9 bases lay between the germline ends. CDR1 is KGHSH and CDR2 is LQKENI in the germline V gene. CDR3 size: 13 residues. CDR3: CASSPDSNSPLHF. The CDR3, as DNA: TGTGCCAGCTCCCCTGACAGTAATTCACCCCTCCACTTT.

The chain uses TRBV28 and TRBJ2-1; 8 bases fit TRBD2. J lost 2 bases, V lost 2 bases, and 2 bases had no gene match. In germline, CDR1 is MDHEN, CDR2 SYDVKM. The CDR3 sequence is 15 residues long. DNA for the CDR3: TGTGCCAGCAGTTTACCCGGGGGGGCCTACAATGAGCAGTTCTTC. It translates to CASSLPGGAYNEQFF.

J is TRBJ2-1 and V is TRBV11-2; possibly TRBD2 for D (6 bases). The CDR3 covers 16 residues. CDR1 and CDR2 (germline): SGHAT, FQNNGV. V gave up 1 base and J gave up 6 bases, with 16 bases separating them. CDR3: CASSLVGGASSNEQFF. The DNA of the CDR3 is TGTGCCAGCAGCTTAGTAGGCGGGGCCAGCAGCAATGAGCAGTTCTTC.

V and J are TRBV6-6 and TRBJ2-2; tentatively, D is TRBD1 or TRBD2 (6 bases each). The CDR3 has 14 amino acids. Looked up from germline, CDR1 is MNHNY and CDR2 is SVGAGI (reference sequence). V dropped 11 bases and J dropped 0 bases, with 13 bases sitting between them. Written as DNA, the CDR3 is TGTGCCTCCAAGGGGGGAGCGAACACCGGGGAGCTGTTTTTT. It encodes CASKGGANTGELFF.

CDR3 region: CASSLWRVYGYTF. The CDR3 DNA follows: TGTGCCAGCAGTTTATGGAGGGTGTATGGCTACACCTTC. The chain links TRBV28 to TRBJ1-2, with D uncertain. CDR1 and CDR2 (germline): MDHEN, SYDVKM. V was cut by 0 bases and J by 5 bases, with 7 bases left in between. The CDR3 consists of 13 residues.

The CDR3 nucleotides read TGTGCCTGGAGCGAGACAGGGCCTACCTACGAGCAGTACTTC. It codes for CAWSETGPTYEQYF. The V and J genes are TRBV30 and TRBJ2-7; 7 bases are shared with TRBD1. Germline values: CDR1 GTSNPN, CDR2 SVGIG (reference sequence). This CDR3 has 14 residues. V dropped 3 bases and J dropped 2; count of bases not matched to a gene: 7. Full variable domain (rest looked up from reference TRBV30 and TRBJ2-7): SQTIHQWPATLVQPVGSPLSLECTVEGTSNPNLYWYRQAAGRGLQLLFYSVGIGQISSEVPQNLSASRPQDRQFILSSKKLLLSDSGFYLCAWSETGPTYEQYFGPGTRLTVT.

The chain is built from TRBV2 and TRBJ1-1; D unclear. This CDR3 has 12 residues. CDR1 is SNHLY, CDR2 FYNNEI, per germline. The V end lost 7 bases, the J end lost 1 base, and 7 bases lay between the germline ends. CDR3 loop: CASNAGNTEAFF. The CDR3 bases are TGTGCCAGCAACGCGGGGAACACTGAAGCTTTCTTT.